Listed below are T cell receptor beta chains from one sample, sequenced in a study of cytomegalovirus exposure and HLA in healthy donors. Some clones are missing from TCRdb's copy, which holds only in-frame ones; the method was immunoSEQ multiplex PCR. The sample has roughly 200,000 clones, roughly three quarters seen once. The source material was PBMCs. The receptors derive from a male donor in good health and CMV-seronegative. Both conserved end residues are part of each CDR3. The D gene is left open where the match is weak. Clone size is shown for a subset of rows, as once, few, many or a class of expanded clone.

d_call	v_call	j_call	clone_size	cdr3_nt	cdr3_aa
-	TRBV19	TRBJ1-6	-	TGTGCCAGTAACCAACAGGGATATAATTCACCCCTCCACTTT	CASNQQGYNSPLHF
TRBD1	TRBV5-8	TRBJ1-5	few	TGTGCCAGCAGCTTGGCAGGGGGACAGCCCCAGCATTTT	CASSLAGGQPQHF
-	TRBV29-1	TRBJ2-7	few	TGCAGCGTTGATACAGGGGGGGTTTACGAGCAGTACTTC	CSVDTGGVYEQYF
-	TRBV12-5	TRBJ2-1	few	TGTGCTAGTGGTTTGTCTAGTTCGGTTGAGCAGTTCTTC	CASGLSSSVEQFF
-	TRBV27	TRBJ1-2	-	TGTGCCAGCAGTTTATCCTCGACTCGGCACTATGGCTACACCTTC	CASSLSSTRHYGYTF
TRBD2	TRBV19	TRBJ2-3	-	TGTGCCAGTAGCTCCGGGACTAGCGTTGATACGCAGTATTTT	CASSSGTSVDTQYF
TRBD1	TRBV27	TRBJ1-1	-	TGTGCCAGCAGTTTTTTATACAGGGGGCGTCTGGACACTGAAGCTTTCTTT	CASSFLYRGRLDTEAFF
TRBD2	TRBV4-1	TRBJ2-5	-	TGCGCCAGCAGCCATCTAGTCGGGGCTAGCGGGCAAGAGACCCAGTACTTC	CASSHLVGASGQETQYF
-	TRBV7-9	TRBJ2-6	-	TGTGCCAGCAGCTTAGCGGGGGGACAGCGAAGCTCTGGGGCCAACGTCCTGACTTTC	CASSLAGGQRSSGANVLTF
-	TRBV6-5	TRBJ1-2	-	TGTGCCAGCAGCATCAGGGTAGACTATGGCTACACCTTC	CASSIRVDYGYTF
TRBD2	TRBV14	TRBJ2-7	once	TGTGCCAGTCAGAAGACTAGCGGGATCCCGGGCGGCCCCTACGAGCAGTACTTC	CASQKTSGIPGGPYEQYF
TRBD1	TRBV27	TRBJ1-1	-	TGTGCCAGCAGTTTATTAGGACAGGGGGCTTCTGAAGCTTTCTTT	CASSLLGQGASEAFF
-	TRBV18	TRBJ1-5	-	TGTGCCAGCTCACCTGGGCAGGGCAATCAGCCCCAGCATTTT	CASSPGQGNQPQHF
-	TRBV9	TRBJ2-7	-	TGTGCCAGCAGCGTCGGAGGACTCCAGGAGCAGTACTTC	CASSVGGLQEQYF
-	TRBV6-5	TRBJ1-2	-	TGTGCCAGCAGGGGGTGGAGGGTTTATGGCTACACCTTC	CASRGWRVYGYTF
TRBD1	TRBV19	TRBJ2-5	-	TGTGCCAGTAGTATAGCCCCACAGGGGCAAGAGACCCAGTACTTC	CASSIAPQGQETQYF
TRBD1	TRBV6-5	TRBJ1-4	-	TGTGCCAGCAGTTTACGAACCCGGGACAGGGGGCGATGCTTAGATTTT	CASSLRTRDRGRCLDF
TRBD1	TRBV7-9	TRBJ1-2	-	TGTGCCAGCAGCTTAACCGGGACAGCGGCCTATGGCTACACCTTC	CASSLTGTAAYGYTF
-	TRBV27	TRBJ1-2	-	TGTGCCAGCAGTCAGGGAAACTTCTATGGCTACACCTTC	CASSQGNFYGYTF
TRBD2	TRBV4-1	TRBJ2-4	-	TGCGCCAGCAGCCAAAGCCTAGCGGGGGGGCGCATTCAGTACTTC	CASSQSLAGGRIQYF
-	TRBV2	TRBJ1-5	few	TGTGCCAGCAGTGGCCCCGCGAATAGCAATCAGCCCCAGCATTTT	CASSGPANSNQPQHF
TRBD2	TRBV2	TRBJ2-3	-	TGTGCCAGCAGTGAGAGGACTAGCCGATTCACAGATACGCAGTATTTT	CASSERTSRFTDTQYF
-	TRBV9	TRBJ1-1	-	TGTGCCAGCAGCAAAATATACGGAAGGGGGAGGGGCAGGGAAGCTTTCTTT	CASSKIYGRGRGREAFF
TRBD1	TRBV30	TRBJ1-5	-	TGTGCCTGGAGAGAGGGGGCCCTGGATCAGCCCCAGCATTTT	CAWREGALDQPQHF
-	TRBV9	TRBJ2-3	-	TGTGCCAGCAGCGTAGGGGGGGGCGGAGCAGATACGCAGTATTTT	CASSVGGGGADTQYF
-	TRBV27	TRBJ2-7	-	TGTGCCAGCAGTCCCCTGGGCAGGGGTTATGGCTACGAGCAGTACTTC	CASSPLGRGYGYEQYF
-	TRBV6-5	TRBJ1-5	-	TGTGCCAGCAGTACGGGTGAACAGCCCCAGCATTTT	CASSTGEQPQHF
TRBD1	TRBV12-5	TRBJ2-7	-	TGTGCTAGTGGTTTTTCCGTGGGCTCAGGGGGTACTTACTACGAGCAGTACTTC	CASGFSVGSGGTYYEQYF
-	TRBV9	TRBJ2-3	-	TGTGCCAGCAGCTCAAACATAGGGGTCGAGTATTTT	CASSSNIGVEYF
-	TRBV4-1	TRBJ2-1	-	TGCGCCAGCAGCCTCTCTATCCCCGGTGCCTCCTACAATGAGCAGTTCTTC	CASSLSIPGASYNEQFF
-	TRBV7-9	TRBJ2-4	-	TGTGCCAGCAGTCCCTTGGAGCGGTCCCTCTACTTC	CASSPLERSLYF
-	TRBV13	TRBJ2-3	-	TGTGCCAGCAGCCACGGCGGGAACACAGATACGCAGTATTTT	CASSHGGNTDTQYF
TRBD1	TRBV28	TRBJ2-7	-	TGTGCCAGCAGTTTTCTTAGGGGGCGCTACGAGCAGTACTTC	CASSFLRGRYEQYF
TRBD1	TRBV6-5	TRBJ1-3	-	TGTGCCAGCAGTTGGAGGGGGCCTGGAAACACCATATATTTT	CASSWRGPGNTIYF
TRBD2	TRBV28	TRBJ2-1	few	TGTGCCAGCTCAGGACTAGCGACTTTCAATGAGCAGTTCTTC	CASSGLATFNEQFF
-	TRBV15	TRBJ2-1	-	TGTGCCACCAGCAGAGATGAGTGGGGCGCTGAGCAGTTCTTC	CATSRDEWGAEQFF
TRBD2	TRBV15	TRBJ2-3	-	TGTGCCACCAGCAGAGATGTCGGACTAGCGGGAGGGCCCTTCGCTACGCAGTATTTT	CATSRDVGLAGGPFATQYF
-	TRBV6-6	TRBJ1-2	-	TGTGCCAGCAGCCCCCAGGGTGCCCTTTCGTATGGCTACACCTTC	CASSPQGALSYGYTF
-	TRBV4-2	TRBJ1-6	few	TGTGCCAGCAGCCACCAAGACAGCCAGAGCTCCTATAATTCACCCCTCCACTTT	CASSHQDSQSSYNSPLHF
-	TRBV6-1	TRBJ1-2	-	TGTGCCAGCAGTGATAGAGGGCAGGGGCATTTCTACACCTTC	CASSDRGQGHFYTF
-	TRBV7-3	TRBJ2-3	few	TGTGCCAGCAGCTTAAACCCGGGGTCGCAAGCAGATACGCAGTATTTT	CASSLNPGSQADTQYF
TRBD1	TRBV6-4	TRBJ2-7	-	TGTGCCAGCATCCGGGGACAGGGGTACGAGCAGTACTTC	CASIRGQGYEQYF